This section outlines one T cell receptor beta chain sequence together with its context. What it binds is not known. This sample was taken from a study of cytomegalovirus exposure and HLA in healthy donors. The V gene lost 3 bases and the J gene lost 10 bases, with 18 bases spanning the gap. The germline CDR1 and CDR2 sequences are SGHTA and FQGTGA. CDR3 size: 14 residues. Vbeta (60) and Jbeta (13) primers were used in the PCR. Method: immunoSEQ multiplex PCR; TCRdb's copy keeps in-frame clones and lacks some. The table includes about 83,000 clones, 78% detected once. Findings of the study overall: It is likely that the observed cluster of highly shared sequence variants was a sequencing artifact. Common viral pathogens (according to a later analysis) appeared linked to several of the most significant clusters. An Asian-associated ancestry cluster reportedly showed fewer N-insertions than the roughly 670-donor mean in a later analysis. Relative to equally common others, HLA-associated TCR beta chains showed greater clonal expansion in a later analysis.

This chain uses TRBV7-3 with TRBJ1-1; D ambiguous. The TCR comes from a man younger than 35 in good health and CMV-seropositive. Sequencing input: PBMCs. The CDR3 nucleotides read TGTGCCAGCAGCTTGAGCCGTGACAAAGAAATAGCTTTCTTT. It translates to CASSLSRDKEIAFF.